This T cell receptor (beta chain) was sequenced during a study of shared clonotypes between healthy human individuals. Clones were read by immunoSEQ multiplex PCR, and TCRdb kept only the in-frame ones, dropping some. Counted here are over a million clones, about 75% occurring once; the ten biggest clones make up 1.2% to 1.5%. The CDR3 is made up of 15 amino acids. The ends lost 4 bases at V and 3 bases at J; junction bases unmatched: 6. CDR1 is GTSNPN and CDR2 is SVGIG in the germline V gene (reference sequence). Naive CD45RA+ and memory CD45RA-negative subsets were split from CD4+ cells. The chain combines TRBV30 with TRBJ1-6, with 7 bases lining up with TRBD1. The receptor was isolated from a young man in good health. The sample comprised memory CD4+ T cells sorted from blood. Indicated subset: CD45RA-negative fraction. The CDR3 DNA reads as TGTGCCTGGAACAGGGGCCTCAACTATAATTCACCCCTCCACTTT. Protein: CAWNRGLNYNSPLHF. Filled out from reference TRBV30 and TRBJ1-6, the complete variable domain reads SQTIHQWPATLVQPVGSPLSLECTVEGTSNPNLYWYRQAAGRGLQLLFYSVGIGQISSEVPQNLSASRPQDRQFILSSKKLLLSDSGFYLCAWNRGLNYNSPLHFGNGTRLTVT.